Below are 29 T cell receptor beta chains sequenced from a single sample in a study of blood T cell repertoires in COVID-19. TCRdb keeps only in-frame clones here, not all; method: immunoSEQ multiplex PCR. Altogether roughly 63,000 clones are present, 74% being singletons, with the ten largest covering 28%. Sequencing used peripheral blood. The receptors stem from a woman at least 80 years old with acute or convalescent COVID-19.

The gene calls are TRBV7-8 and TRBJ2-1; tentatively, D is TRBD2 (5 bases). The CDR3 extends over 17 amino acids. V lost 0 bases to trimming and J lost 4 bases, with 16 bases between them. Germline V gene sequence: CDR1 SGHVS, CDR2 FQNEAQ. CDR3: CASSLAGAPRGYNEQFF. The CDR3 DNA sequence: TGTGCCAGCAGCTTAGCGGGAGCCCCGCGTGGGTACAATGAGCAGTTCTTC.

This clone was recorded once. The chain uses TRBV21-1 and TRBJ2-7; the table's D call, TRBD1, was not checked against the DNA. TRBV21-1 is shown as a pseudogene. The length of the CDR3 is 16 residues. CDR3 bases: TGTGCCAGCAGCAAAGTCGGGACAGCGACTTCCTACGAGCAGTACTTC. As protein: CASSKVGTATSYEQYF.

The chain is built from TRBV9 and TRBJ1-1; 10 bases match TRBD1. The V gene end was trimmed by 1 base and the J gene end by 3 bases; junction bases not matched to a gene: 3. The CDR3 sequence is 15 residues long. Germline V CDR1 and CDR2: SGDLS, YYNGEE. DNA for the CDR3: TGTGCCAGCAGCGTACAGGACAGGGGGGACACTGAAGCTTTCTTT. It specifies CASSVQDRGDTEAFF.

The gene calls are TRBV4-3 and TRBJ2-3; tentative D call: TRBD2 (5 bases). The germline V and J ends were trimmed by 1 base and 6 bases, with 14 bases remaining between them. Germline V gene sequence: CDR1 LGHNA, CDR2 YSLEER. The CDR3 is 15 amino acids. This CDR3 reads CASSQGLGVGDTQYF. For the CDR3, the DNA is TGCGCCAGCAGCCAAGGGCTGGGAGTAGGGGATACGCAGTATTTT.

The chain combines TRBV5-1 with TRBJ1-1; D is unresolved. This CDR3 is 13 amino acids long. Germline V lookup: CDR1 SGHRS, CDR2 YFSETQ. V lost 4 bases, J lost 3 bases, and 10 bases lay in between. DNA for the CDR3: TGCGCCAGCAGCCTGCAAGAGTACACTGAAGCTTTCTTT. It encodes CASSLQEYTEAFF.

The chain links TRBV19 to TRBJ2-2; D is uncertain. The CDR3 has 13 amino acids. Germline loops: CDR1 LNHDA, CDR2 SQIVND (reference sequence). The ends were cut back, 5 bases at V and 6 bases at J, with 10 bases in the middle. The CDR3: CASSETPPGELFF. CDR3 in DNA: TGTGCCAGTAGTGAGACTCCTCCCGGGGAGCTGTTTTTT.

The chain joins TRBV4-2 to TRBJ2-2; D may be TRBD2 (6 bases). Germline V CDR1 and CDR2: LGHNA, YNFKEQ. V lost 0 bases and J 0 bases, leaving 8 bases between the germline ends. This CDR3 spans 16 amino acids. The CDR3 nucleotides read TGTGCCAGCAGCCAAGAAGGAGGGTCGAACACCGGGGAGCTGTTTTTT. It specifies CASSQEGGSNTGELFF.

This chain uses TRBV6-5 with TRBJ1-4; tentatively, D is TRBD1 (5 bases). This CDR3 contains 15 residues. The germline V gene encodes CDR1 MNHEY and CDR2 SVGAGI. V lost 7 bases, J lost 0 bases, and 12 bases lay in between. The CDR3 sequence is CASTRTGATNEKLFF. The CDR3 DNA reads TGTGCCAGCACTCGAACAGGTGCAACTAATGAAAAACTGTTTTTT.

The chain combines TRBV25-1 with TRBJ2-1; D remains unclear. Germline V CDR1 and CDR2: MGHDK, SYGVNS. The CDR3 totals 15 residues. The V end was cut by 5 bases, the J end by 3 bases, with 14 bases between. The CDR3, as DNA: TGTGCCAGCAGTTCAGACCAGCGAGTCTACAATGAGCAGTTCTTC. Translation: CASSSDQRVYNEQFF.

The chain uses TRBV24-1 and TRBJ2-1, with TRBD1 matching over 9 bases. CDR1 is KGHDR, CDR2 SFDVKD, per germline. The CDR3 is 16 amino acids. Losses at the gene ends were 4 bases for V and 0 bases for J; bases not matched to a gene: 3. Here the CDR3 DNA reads TGTGCCACCAGTGAAACAGGGGGCTACTCCTACAATGAGCAGTTCTTC. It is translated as CATSETGGYSYNEQFF.

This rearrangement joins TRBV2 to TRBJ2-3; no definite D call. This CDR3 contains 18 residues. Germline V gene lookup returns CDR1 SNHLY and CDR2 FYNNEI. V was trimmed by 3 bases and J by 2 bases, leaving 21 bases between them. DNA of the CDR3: TGTGCCAGCAGTGACACGGTCTATGCGGCTGGGTTCACAGATACGCAGTATTTT. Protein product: CASSDTVYAAGFTDTQYF. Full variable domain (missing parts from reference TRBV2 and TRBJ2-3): EPEVTQTPSHQVTQMGQEVILRCVPISNHLYFYWYRQILGQKVEFLVSFYNNEISEKSEIFDDQFSVERPDGSNFTLKIRSTKLEDSAMYFCASSDTVYAAGFTDTQYFGPGTRLTVL.

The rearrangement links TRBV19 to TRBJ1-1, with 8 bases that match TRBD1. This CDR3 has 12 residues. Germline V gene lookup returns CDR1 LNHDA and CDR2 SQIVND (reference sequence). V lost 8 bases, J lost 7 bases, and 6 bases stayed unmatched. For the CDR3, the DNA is TGTGCCAGTTACAGGGGGTCAGGTGAAGCTTTCTTT. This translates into CASYRGSGEAFF.

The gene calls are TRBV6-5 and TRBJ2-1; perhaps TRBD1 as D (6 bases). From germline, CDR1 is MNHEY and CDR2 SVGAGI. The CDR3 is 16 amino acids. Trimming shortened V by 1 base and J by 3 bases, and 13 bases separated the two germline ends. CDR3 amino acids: CASSYFRGEFYNEQFF. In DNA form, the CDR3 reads TGTGCCAGCAGTTACTTCAGGGGAGAATTCTACAATGAGCAGTTCTTC.

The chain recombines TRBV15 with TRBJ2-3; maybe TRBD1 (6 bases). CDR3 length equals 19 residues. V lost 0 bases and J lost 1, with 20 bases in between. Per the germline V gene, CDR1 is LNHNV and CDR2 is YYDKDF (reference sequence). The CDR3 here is CATSRDTVHSEGGTDTQYF. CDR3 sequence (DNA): TGTGCCACCAGCAGAGATACCGTACATAGCGAGGGGGGCACAGATACGCAGTATTTT. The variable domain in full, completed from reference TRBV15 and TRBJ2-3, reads DAMVIQNPRYQVTQFGKPVTLSCSQTLNHNVMYWYQQKSSQAPKLLFHYYDKDFNNEADTPDNFQSRRPNTSFCFLDIRSPGLGDTAMYLCATSRDTVHSEGGTDTQYFGPGTRLTVL.

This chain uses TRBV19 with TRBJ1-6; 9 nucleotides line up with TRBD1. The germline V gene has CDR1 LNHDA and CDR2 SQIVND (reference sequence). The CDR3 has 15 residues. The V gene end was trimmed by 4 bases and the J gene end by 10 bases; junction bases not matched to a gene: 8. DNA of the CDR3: TGTGCCAGTAGTACCGGGACAGGGCGAGGGTCACCCCTCCACTTT. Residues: CASSTGTGRGSPLHF.

In nucleotides, the CDR3 is TGTGCCAGCAGCTTTTCATCCGAGTTCAGGTCCTACGAGCAGTACTTC. Protein product: CASSFSSEFRSYEQYF. This chain uses TRBV11-3 with TRBJ2-7, with unresolved D. Trimming cost V 3 bases and J 1 base, with 16 bases left between them. CDR1 SGHNT and CDR2 YENEEA come from the germline V gene. The CDR3 sequence is 16 residues long.

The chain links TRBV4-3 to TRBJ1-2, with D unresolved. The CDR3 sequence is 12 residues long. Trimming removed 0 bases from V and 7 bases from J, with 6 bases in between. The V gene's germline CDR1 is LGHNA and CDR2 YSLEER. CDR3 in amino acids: CASSQDGIGYTF. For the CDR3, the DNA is TGCGCCAGCAGCCAAGACGGGATTGGCTACACCTTC.

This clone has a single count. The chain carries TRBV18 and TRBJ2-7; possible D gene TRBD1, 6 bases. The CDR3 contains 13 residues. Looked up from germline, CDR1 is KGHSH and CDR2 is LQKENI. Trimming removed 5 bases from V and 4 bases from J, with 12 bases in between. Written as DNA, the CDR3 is TGTGCCAGCTCATCCGAACAGGGATACGAGCAGTACTTC. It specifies CASSSEQGYEQYF.

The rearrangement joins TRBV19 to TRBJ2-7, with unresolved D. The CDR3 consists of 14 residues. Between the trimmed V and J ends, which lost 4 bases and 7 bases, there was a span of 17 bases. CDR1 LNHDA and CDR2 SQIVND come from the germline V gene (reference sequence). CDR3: CASSNTGVSREQYF. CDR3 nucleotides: TGTGCCAGTAGTAACACCGGAGTTTCGCGGGAGCAGTACTTC.

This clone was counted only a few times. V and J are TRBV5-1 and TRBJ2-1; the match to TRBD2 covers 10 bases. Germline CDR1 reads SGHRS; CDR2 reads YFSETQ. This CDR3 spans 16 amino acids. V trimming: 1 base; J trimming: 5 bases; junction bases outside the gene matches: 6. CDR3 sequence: CASSLILAGANNEQFF. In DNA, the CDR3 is TGCGCCAGCAGCTTGATCCTAGCGGGAGCGAACAATGAGCAGTTCTTC.

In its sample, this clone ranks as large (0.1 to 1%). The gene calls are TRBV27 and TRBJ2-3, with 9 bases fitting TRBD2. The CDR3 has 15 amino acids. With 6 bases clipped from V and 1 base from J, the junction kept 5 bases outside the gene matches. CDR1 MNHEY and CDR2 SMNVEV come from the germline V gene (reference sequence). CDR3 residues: CASRTLAGGTDTQYF. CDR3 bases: TGTGCCAGCAGAACCTTAGCGGGAGGCACAGATACGCAGTATTTT.

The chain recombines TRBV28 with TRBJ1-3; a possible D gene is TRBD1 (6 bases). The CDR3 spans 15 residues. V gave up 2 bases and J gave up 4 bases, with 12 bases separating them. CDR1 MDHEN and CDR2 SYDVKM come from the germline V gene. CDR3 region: CASSLRGAEGNTIYF. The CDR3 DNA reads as TGTGCCAGCAGTTTACGGGGGGCAGAAGGAAACACCATATATTTT.

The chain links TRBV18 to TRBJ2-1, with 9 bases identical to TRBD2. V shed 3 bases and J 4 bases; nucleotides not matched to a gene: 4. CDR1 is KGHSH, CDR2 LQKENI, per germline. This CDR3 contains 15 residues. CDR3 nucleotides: TGTGCCAGCTCACCTTTAGCGGGAGTTTACAATGAGCAGTTCTTC. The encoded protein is CASSPLAGVYNEQFF.

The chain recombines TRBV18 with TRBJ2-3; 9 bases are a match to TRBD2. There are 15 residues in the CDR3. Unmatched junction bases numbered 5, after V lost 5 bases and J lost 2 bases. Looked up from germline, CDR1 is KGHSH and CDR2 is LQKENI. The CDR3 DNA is TGTGCCAGCTCAGGGCGGGAGGGCCTCACAGATACGCAGTATTTT. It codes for CASSGREGLTDTQYF.

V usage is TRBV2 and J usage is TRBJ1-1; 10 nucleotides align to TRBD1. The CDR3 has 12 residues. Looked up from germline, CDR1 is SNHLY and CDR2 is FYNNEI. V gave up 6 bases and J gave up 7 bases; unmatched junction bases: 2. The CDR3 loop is CASRTGGGEAFF. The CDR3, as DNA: TGTGCCAGCAGGACAGGGGGCGGTGAAGCTTTCTTT.

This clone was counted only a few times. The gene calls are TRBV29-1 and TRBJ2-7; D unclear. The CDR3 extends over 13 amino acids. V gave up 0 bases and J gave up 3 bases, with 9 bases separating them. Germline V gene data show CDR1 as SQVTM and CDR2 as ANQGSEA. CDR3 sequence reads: CSVEDPLNYEQYF. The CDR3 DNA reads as TGCAGCGTTGAAGACCCCTTAAACTACGAGCAGTACTTC.

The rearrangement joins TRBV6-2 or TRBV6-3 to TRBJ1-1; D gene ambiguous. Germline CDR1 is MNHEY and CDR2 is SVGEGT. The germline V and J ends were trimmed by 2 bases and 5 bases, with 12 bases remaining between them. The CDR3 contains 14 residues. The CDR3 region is CASSYTSFLTEAFF. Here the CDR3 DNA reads TGTGCCAGCAGTTACACAAGTTTTTTGACTGAAGCTTTCTTT.

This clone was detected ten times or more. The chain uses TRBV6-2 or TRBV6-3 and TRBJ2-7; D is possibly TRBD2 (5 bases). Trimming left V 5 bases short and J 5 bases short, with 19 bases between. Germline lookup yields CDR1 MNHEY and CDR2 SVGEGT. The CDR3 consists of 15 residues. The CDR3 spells CASSRTDRNLDEQYF. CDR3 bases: TGTGCCAGCAGTAGGACTGACCGTAATTTGGACGAGCAGTACTTC.

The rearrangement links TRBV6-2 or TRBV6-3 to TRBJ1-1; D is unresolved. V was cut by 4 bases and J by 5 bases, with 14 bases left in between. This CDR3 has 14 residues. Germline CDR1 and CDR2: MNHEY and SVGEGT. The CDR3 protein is CASSFFIGGTEAFF. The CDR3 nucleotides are TGTGCCAGCAGTTTTTTTATAGGAGGAACTGAAGCTTTCTTT.